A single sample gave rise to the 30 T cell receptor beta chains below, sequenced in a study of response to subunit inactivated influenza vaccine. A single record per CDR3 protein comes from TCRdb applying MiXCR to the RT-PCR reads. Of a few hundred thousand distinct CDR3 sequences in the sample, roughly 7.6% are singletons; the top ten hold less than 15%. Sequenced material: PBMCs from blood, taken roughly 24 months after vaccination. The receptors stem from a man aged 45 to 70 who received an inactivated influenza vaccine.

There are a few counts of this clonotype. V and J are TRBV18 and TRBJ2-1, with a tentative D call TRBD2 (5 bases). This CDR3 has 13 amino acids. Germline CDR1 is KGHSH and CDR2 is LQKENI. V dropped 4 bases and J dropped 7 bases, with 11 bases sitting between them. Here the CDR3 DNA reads TGTGCCAGCTCACTTAACGAGGGAAATGAGCAGTTCTTC. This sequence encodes CASSLNEGNEQFF.

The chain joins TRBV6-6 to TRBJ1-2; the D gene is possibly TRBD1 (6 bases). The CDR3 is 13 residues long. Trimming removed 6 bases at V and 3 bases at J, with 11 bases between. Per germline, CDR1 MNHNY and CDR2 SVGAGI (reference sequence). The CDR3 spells CASSSQGHYGYTF. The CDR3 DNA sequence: TGTGCCAGCAGCTCGCAGGGGCACTATGGCTACACCTTC.

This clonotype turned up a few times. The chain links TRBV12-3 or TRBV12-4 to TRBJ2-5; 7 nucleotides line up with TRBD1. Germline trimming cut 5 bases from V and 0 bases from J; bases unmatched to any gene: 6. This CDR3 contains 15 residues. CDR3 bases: TGTGCCAGCAGTCCACGGGACAGCCACCAAGAGACCCAGTACTTC. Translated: CASSPRDSHQETQYF.

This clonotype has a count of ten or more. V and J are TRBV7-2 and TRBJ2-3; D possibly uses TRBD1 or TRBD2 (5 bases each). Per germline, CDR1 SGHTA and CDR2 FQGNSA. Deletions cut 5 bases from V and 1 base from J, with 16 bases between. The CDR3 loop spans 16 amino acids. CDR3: CASSNLGVVGTDTQYF. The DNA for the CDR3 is TGTGCCAGCAGCAACCTGGGGGTAGTCGGCACAGATACGCAGTATTTT. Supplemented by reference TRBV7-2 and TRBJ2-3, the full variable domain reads GAGVSQSPSNKVTEKGKDVELRCDPISGHTALYWYRQSLGQGLEFLIYFQGNSAPDKSGLPSDRFSAERTGGSVSTLTIQRTQQEDSAVYLCASSNLGVVGTDTQYFGPGTRLTVL.

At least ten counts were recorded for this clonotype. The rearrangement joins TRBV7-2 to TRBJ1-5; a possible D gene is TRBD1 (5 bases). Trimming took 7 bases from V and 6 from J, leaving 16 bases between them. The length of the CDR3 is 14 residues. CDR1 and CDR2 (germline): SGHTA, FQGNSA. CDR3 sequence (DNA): TGTGCCAGCACTAAAGCCTTCGGGGGTCAGCCCCAGCATTTT. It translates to CASTKAFGGQPQHF. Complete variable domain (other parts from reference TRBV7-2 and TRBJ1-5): GAGVSQSPSNKVTEKGKDVELRCDPISGHTALYWYRQSLGQGLEFLIYFQGNSAPDKSGLPSDRFSAERTGGSVSTLTIQRTQQEDSAVYLCASTKAFGGQPQHFGDGTRLSIL.

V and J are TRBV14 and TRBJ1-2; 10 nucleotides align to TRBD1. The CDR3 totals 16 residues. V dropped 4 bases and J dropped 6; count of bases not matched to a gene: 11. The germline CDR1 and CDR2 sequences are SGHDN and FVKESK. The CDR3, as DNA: TGTGCCAGCAGCCCCCACTTGGGACAGGGGACGGATGGCTACACCTTC. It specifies CASSPHLGQGTDGYTF.

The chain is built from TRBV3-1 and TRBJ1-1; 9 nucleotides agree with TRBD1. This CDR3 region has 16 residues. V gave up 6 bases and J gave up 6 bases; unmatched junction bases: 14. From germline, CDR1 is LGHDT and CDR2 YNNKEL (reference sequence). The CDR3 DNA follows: TGTGCCAGCAGTCAGACAGGGGGTAGGACTAGCGCTGAAGCTTTCTTT. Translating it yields CASSQTGGRTSAEAFF.

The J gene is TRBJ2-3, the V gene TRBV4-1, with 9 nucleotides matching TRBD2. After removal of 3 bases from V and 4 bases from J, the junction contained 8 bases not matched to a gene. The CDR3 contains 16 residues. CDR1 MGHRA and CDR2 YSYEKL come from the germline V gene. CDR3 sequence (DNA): TGCGCCAGCAGCCAGCCTAGCGGGGAAATCCCAGATACGCAGTATTTT. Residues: CASSQPSGEIPDTQYF.

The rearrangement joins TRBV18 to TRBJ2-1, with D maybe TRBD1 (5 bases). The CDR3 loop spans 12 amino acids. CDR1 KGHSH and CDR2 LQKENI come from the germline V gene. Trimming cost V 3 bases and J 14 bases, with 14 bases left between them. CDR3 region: CASSPLQGSEFF. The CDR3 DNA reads TGTGCCAGCTCACCCCTGCAGGGTTCGGAGTTCTTC.

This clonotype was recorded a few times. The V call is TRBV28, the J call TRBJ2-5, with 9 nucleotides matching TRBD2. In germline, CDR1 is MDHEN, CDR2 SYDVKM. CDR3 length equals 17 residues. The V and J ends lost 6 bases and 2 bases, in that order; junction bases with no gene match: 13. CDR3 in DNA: TGTGCCAGCAGGCCCGGCAGTCTCGCGGGGGGGCAAGAGACCCAGTACTTC. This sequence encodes CASRPGSLAGGQETQYF.

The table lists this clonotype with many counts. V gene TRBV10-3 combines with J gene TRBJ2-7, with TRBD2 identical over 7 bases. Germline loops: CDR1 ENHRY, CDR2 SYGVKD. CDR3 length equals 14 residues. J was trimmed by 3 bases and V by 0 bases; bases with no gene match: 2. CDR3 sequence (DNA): TGTGCCATCAGTGAGTCCGGCGGGGGCTACGAGCAGTACTTC. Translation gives CAISESGGGYEQYF.

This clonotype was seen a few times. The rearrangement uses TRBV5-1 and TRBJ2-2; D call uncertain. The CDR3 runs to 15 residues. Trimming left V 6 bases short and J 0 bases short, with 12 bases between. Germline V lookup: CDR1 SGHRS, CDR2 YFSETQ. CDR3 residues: CASTSRAANTGELFF. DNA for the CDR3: TGCGCCAGCACCTCGCGCGCCGCGAACACCGGGGAGCTGTTTTTT.

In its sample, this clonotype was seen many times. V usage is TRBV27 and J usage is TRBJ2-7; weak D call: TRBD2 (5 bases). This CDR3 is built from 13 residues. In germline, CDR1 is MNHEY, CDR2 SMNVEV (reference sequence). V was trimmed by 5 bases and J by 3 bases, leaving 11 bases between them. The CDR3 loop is CASSQNGGYEQYF. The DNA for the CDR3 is TGTGCCAGCAGTCAAAACGGAGGCTACGAGCAGTACTTC.

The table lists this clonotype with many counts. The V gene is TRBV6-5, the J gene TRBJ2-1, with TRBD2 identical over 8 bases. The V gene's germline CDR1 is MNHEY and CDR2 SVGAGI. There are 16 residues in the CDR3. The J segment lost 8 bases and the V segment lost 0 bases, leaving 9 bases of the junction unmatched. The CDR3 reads CASSYSLSGSEDEQFF. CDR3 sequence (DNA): TGTGCCAGCAGTTACTCGCTAAGCGGGAGTGAGGATGAGCAGTTCTTC.

CDR3 region: CASSQDGVGSYNEQFF. CDR3 coding DNA: TGCGCCAGCAGCCAAGACGGGGTGGGTTCCTACAATGAGCAGTTCTTC. The rearrangement links TRBV5-1 to TRBJ2-1; TRBD2 might be the D (5 bases). CDR3 length: 16 residues. The V and J ends lost 4 bases and 1 base respectively, with 15 bases between them. The V gene's germline CDR1 is SGHRS and CDR2 YFSETQ.

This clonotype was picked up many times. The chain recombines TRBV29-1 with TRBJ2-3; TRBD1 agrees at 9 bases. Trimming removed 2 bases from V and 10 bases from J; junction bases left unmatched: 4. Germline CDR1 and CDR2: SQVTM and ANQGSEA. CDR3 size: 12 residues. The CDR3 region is CSVESGQGPQYF. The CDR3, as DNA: TGCAGCGTTGAATCGGGACAGGGTCCGCAGTATTTT.

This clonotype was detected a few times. Here the CDR3 DNA reads TGTGCCAGCAGTTCCGTTGGAGGGATGGAGTGGACTAGCGGGAGAGATACGCAGTATTTT. Protein product: CASSSVGGMEWTSGRDTQYF. This chain joins TRBV12-3 or TRBV12-4 and TRBJ2-3, with 13 bases aligning to TRBD2. V lost 4 bases to trimming and J lost 5 bases; unmatched junction nucleotides: 18. The CDR3 is made up of 20 amino acids.

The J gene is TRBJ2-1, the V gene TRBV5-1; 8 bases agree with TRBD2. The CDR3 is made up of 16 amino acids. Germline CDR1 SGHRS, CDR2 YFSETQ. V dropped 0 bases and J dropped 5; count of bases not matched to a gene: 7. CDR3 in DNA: TGCGCCAGCAGCTTGGGCCTGACTAGCGCCAACAATGAGCAGTTCTTC. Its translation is CASSLGLTSANNEQFF.

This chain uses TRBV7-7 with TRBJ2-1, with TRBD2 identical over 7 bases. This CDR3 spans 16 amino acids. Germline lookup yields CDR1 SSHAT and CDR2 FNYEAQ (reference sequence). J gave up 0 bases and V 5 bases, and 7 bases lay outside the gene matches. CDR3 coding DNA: TGTGCCAGCAGCCGGGGGAGCGGGGCCTCCTACAATGAGCAGTTCTTC. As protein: CASSRGSGASYNEQFF.

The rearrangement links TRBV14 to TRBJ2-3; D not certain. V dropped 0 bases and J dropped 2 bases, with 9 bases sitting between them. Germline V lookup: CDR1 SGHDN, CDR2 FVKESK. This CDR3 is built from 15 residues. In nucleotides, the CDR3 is TGTGCCAGCAGCCAAGACGGACCGCTCACAGATACGCAGTATTTT. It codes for CASSQDGPLTDTQYF.

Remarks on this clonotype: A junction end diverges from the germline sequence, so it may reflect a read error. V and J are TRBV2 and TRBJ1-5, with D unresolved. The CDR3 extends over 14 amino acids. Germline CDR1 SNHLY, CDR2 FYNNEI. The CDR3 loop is CASGELQFNQPQHF. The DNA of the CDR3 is TGTGCCAGCGGTGAACTACAGTTCAATCAGCCCCAGCATTTT.

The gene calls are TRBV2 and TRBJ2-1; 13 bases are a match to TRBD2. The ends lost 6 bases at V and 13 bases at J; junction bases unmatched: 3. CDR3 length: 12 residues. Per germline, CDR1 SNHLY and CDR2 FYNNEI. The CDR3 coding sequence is TGTGCCAGCAGACTAGCGGGAGGGACACAGTTCTTC. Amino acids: CASRLAGGTQFF. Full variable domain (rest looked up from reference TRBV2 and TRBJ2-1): EPEVTQTPSHQVTQMGQEVILRCVPISNHLYFYWYRQILGQKVEFLVSFYNNEISEKSEIFDDQFSVERPDGSNFTLKIRSTKLEDSAMYFCASRLAGGTQFFGPGTRLTVL.

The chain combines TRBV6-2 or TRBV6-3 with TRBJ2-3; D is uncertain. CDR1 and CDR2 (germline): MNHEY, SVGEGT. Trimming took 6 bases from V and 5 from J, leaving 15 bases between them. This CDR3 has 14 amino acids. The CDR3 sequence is CASSTHGPGDTQYF. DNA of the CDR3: TGTGCCAGCAGCACCCACGGACCGGGAGATACGCAGTATTTT.

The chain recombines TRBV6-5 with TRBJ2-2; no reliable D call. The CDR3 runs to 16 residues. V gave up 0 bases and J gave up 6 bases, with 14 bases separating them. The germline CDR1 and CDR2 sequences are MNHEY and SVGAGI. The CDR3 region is CASSYSLGMAAGELFF. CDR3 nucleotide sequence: TGTGCCAGCAGTTACTCTTTGGGGATGGCCGCCGGGGAGCTGTTTTTT.

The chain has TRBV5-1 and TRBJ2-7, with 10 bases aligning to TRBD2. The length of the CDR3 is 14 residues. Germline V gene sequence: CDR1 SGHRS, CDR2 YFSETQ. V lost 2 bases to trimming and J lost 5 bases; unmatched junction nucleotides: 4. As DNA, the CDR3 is TGCGCCAGCAGCTTAGCGGGGGGGTTAAACGAGCAGTACTTC. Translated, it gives CASSLAGGLNEQYF. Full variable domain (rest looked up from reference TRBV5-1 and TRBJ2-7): KAGVTQTPRYLIKTRGQQVTLSCSPISGHRSVSWYQQTPGQGLQFLFEYFSETQRNKGNFPGRFSGRQFSNSRSEMNVSTLELGDSALYLCASSLAGGLNEQYFGPGTRLTVT.

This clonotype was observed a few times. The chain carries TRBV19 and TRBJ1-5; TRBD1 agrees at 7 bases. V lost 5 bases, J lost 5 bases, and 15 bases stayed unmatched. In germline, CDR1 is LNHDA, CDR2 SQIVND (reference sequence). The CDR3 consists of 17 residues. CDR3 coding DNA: TGTGCCAGTAGTCCTTCAGGGGGTCGTATTAAAGATCAGCCCCAGCATTTT. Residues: CASSPSGGRIKDQPQHF.

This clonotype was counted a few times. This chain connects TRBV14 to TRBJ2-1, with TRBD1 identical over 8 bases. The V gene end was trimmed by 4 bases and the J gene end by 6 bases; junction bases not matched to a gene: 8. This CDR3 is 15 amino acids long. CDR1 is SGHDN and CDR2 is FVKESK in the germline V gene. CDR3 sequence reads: CASSLYRGIGNEQFF. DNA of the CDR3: TGTGCCAGCAGCCTCTACAGGGGGATAGGCAATGAGCAGTTCTTC.

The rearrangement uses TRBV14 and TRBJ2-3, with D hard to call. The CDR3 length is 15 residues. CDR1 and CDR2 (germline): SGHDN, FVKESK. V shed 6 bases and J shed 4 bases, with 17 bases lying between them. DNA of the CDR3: TGTGCCAGCAGACCGATGGTCGGAATCGCAGATACGCAGTATTTT. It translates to CASRPMVGIADTQYF.

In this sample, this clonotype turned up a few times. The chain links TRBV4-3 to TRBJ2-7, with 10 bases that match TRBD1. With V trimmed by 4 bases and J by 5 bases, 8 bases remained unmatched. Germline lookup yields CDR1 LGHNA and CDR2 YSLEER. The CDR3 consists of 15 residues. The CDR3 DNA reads TGCGCCAGCAGCCTCACCCGGGACAGGGGTAACGAGCAGTACTTC. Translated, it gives CASSLTRDRGNEQYF.

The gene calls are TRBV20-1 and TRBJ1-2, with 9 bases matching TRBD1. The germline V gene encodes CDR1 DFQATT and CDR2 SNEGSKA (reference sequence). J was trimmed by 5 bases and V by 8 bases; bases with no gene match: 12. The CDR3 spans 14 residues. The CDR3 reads CSTSGTGIYYGYTF. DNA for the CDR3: TGCAGTACCTCCGGGACAGGGATTTATTATGGCTACACCTTC.